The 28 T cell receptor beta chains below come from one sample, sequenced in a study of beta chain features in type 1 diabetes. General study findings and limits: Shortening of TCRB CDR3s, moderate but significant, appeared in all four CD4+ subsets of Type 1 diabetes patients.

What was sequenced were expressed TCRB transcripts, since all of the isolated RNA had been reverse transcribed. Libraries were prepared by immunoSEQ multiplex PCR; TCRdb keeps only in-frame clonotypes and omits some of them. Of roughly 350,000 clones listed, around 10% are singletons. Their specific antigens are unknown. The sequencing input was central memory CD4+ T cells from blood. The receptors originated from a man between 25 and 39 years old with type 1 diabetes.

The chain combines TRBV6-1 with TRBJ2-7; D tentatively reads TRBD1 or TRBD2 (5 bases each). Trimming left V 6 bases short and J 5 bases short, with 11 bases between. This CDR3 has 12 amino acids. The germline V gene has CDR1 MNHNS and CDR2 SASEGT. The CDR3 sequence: CASSLGRNEQYF. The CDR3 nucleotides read TGTGCCAGCAGCTTGGGACGGAACGAGCAGTACTTC.

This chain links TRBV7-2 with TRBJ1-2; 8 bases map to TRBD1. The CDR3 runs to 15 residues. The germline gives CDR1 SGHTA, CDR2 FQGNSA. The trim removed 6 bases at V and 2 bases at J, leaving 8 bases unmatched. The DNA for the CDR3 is TGTGCCAGCAGTGCCGGGACAGGTCCCAACTATGGCTACACCTTC. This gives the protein CASSAGTGPNYGYTF.

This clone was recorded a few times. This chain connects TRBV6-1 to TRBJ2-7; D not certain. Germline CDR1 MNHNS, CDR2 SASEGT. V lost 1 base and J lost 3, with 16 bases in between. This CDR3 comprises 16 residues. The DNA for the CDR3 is TGTGCCAGCAGTGAAGAAATTAGGGTCAGACTCTACGAGCAGTACTTC. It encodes CASSEEIRVRLYEQYF.

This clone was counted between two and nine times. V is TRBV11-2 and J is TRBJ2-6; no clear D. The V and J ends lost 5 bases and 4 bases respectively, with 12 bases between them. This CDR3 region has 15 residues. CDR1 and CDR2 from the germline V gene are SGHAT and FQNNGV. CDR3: CASSQERHGANVLTF. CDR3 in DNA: TGTGCCAGCAGCCAAGAACGGCACGGGGCCAACGTCCTGACTTTC.

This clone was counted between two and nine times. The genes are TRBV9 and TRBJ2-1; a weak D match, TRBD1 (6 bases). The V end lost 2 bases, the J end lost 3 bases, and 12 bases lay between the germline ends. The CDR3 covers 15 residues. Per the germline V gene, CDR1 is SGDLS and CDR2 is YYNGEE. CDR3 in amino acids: CASSVGTQLYNEQFF. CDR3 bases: TGTGCCAGCAGCGTCGGGACACAACTCTACAATGAGCAGTTCTTC.

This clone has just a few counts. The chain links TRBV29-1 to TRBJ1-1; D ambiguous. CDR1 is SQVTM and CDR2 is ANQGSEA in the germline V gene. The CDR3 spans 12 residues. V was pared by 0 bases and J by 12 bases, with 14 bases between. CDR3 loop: CSVEENRLGTFF. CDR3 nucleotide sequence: TGCAGCGTTGAAGAGAACCGTCTGGGAACTTTCTTT.

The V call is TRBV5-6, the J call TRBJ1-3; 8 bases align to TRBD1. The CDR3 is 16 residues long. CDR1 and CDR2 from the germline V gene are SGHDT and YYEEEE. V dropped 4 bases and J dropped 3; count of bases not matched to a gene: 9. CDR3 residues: CASSVTGGSFGNTIYF. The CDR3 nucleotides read TGTGCCAGCAGCGTTACAGGGGGATCTTTTGGAAACACCATATATTTT.

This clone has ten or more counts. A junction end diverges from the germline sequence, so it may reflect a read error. This chain's CDR3 is CASSLAPGQYEQYF. CDR3 nucleotides: TGTGCCAGCAGCCTAGCGCCGGGACAGTACGAGCAGTACTTC. V is TRBV7-2 and J is TRBJ2-7; a weak D match, TRBD1 (7 bases). The CDR3 sequence is 14 residues long. Germline loops: CDR1 SGHTA, CDR2 FQGNSA.

In DNA form, the CDR3 reads TGTGCCAGCAGTGTATCAAGGGCAGATACGCAGTATTTT. Translated: CASSVSRADTQYF. The chain has TRBV2 and TRBJ2-3; D is uncertain. The ends were cut back, 4 bases at V and 4 bases at J, with 9 bases in the middle. Germline values: CDR1 SNHLY, CDR2 FYNNEI. CDR3 length: 13 residues. The full variable domain, with the rest looked up from reference TRBV2 and TRBJ2-3, is EPEVTQTPSHQVTQMGQEVILRCVPISNHLYFYWYRQILGQKVEFLVSFYNNEISEKSEIFDDQFSVERPDGSNFTLKIRSTKLEDSAMYFCASSVSRADTQYFGPGTRLTVL.

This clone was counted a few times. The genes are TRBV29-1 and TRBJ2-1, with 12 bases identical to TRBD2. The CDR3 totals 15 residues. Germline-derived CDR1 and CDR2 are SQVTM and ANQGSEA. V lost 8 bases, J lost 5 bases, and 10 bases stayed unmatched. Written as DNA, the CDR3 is TGCAGCACCCAACAGACTAGCGGGAGTGACAATGAGCAGTTCTTC. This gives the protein CSTQQTSGSDNEQFF.

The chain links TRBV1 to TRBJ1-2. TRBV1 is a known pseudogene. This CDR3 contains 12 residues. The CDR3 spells CTSTRSNYGYTF. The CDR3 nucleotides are TGCACCAGCACCCGTTCTAACTATGGCTACACCTTC.

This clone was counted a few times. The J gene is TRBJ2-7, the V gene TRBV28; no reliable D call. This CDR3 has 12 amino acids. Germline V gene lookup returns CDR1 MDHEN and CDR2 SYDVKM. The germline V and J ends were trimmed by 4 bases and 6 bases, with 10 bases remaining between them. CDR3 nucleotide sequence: TGTGCCAGCAGTTGGCAGGTGAGCGAGCAGTACTTC. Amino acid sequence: CASSWQVSEQYF.

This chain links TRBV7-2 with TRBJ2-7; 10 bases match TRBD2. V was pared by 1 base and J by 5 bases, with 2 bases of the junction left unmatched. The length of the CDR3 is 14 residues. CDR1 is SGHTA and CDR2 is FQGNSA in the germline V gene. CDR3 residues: CASSLDSGRDEQYF. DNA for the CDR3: TGTGCCAGCAGCTTAGACAGCGGGAGGGACGAGCAGTACTTC.

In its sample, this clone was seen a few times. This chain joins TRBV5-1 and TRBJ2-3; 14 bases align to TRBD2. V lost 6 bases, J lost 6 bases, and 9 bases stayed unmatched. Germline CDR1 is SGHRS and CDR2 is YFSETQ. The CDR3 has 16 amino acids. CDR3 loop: CASTEGLAGGPDTQYF. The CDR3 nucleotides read TGCGCCAGCACCGAAGGACTAGCGGGAGGTCCGGATACGCAGTATTTT. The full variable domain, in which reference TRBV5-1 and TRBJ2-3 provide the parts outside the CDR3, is KAGVTQTPRYLIKTRGQQVTLSCSPISGHRSVSWYQQTPGQGLQFLFEYFSETQRNKGNFPGRFSGRQFSNSRSEMNVSTLELGDSALYLCASTEGLAGGPDTQYFGPGTRLTVL.

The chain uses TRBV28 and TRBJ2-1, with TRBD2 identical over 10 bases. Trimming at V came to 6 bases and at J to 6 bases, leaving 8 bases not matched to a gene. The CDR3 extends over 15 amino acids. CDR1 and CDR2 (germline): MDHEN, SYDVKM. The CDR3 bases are TGTGCCAGCAGCGTAGCGGGAGGAGTATCCAATGAGCAGTTCTTC. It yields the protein CASSVAGGVSNEQFF.

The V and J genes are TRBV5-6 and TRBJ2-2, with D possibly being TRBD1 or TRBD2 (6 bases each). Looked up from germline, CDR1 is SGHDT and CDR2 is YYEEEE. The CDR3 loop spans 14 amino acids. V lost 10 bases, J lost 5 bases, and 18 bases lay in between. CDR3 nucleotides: TGTGCCCGGGGGCCTAGGGAACGTACCGGGGAGCTGTTTTTT. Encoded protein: CARGPRERTGELFF.

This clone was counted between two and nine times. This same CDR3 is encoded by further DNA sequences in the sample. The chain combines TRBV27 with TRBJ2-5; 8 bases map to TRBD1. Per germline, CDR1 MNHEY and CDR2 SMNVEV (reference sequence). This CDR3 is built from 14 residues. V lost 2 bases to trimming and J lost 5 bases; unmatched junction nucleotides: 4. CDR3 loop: CASSLAGGLETQYF. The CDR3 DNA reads TGTGCCAGCAGTTTAGCAGGGGGCCTCGAGACCCAGTACTTC.

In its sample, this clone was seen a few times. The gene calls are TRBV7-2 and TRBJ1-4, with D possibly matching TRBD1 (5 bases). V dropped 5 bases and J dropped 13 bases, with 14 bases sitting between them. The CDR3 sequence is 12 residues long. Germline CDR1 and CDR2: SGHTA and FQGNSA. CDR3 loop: CASSEPGRSLFF. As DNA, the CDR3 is TGTGCCAGCAGCGAACCGGGACGGTCACTGTTTTTT.

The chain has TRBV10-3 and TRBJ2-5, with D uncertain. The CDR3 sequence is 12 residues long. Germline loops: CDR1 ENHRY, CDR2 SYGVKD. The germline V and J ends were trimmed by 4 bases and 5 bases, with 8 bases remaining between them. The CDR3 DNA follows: TGTGCCATCAGTGGAGATTCGGAGACCCAGTACTTC. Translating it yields CAISGDSETQYF.

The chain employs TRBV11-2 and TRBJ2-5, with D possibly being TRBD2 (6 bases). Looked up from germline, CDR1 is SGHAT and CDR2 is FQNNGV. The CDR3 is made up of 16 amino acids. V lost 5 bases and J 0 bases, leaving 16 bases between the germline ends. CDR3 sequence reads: CASSPGSRGDQETQYF. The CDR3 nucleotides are TGTGCCAGCAGCCCCGGGAGTAGGGGAGACCAAGAGACCCAGTACTTC.

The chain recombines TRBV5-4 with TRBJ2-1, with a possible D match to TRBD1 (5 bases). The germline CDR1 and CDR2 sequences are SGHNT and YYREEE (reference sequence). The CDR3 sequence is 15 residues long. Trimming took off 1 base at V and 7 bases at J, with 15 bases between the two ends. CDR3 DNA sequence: TGTGCCAGCAGCTTGTGGCAGGGAAGAAGTAATGAGCAGTTCTTC. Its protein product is CASSLWQGRSNEQFF. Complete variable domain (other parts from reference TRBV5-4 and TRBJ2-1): ETGVTQSPTHLIKTRGQQVTLRCSSQSGHNTVSWYQQALGQGPQFIFQYYREEENGRGNFPPRFSGLQFPNYSSELNVNALELDDSALYLCASSLWQGRSNEQFFGPGTRLTVL.

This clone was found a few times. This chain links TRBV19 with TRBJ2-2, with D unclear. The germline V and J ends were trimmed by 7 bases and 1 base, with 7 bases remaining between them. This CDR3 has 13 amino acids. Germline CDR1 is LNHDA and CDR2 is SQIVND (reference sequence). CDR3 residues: CASIVENTGELFF. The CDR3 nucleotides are TGTGCCAGTATAGTGGAGAACACCGGGGAGCTGTTTTTT.

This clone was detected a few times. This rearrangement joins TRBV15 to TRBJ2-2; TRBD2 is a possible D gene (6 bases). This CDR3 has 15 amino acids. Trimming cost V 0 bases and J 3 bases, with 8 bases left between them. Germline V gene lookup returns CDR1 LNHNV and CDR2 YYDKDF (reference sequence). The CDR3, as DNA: TGTGCCACCAGCAGAGATTGGGGGGACACCGGGGAGCTGTTTTTT. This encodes CATSRDWGDTGELFF.

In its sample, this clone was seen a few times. The CDR3 region has the DNA TGTGCCAGCAGTTTTGGAGGTCAGACCCAGTACTTC. This translates into CASSFGGQTQYF. The rearrangement uses TRBV27 and TRBJ2-5; possible D gene TRBD2, 5 bases. From germline, CDR1 is MNHEY and CDR2 SMNVEV (reference sequence). This CDR3 has 12 amino acids. V was pared by 3 bases and J by 6 bases, with 8 bases between.

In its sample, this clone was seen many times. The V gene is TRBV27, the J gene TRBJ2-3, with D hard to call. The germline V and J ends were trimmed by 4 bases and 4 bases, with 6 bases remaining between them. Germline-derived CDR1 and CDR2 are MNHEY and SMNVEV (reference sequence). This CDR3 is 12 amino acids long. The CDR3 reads CASSYPPDTQYF. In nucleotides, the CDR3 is TGTGCCAGCAGTTACCCCCCAGATACGCAGTATTTT.

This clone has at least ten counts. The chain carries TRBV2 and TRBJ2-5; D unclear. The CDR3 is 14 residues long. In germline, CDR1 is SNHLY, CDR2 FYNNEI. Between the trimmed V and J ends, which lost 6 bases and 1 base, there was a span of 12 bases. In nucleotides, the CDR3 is TGTGCCAGCAGGGGTTTAACAGCCCAAGAGACCCAGTACTTC. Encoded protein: CASRGLTAQETQYF.

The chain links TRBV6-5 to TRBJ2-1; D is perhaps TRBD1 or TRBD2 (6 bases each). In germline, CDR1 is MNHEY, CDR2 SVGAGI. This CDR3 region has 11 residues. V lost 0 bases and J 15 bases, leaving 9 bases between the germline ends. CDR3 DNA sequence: TGTGCCAGCAGTTACTCGGGGGGCTCGTTCTTC. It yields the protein CASSYSGGSFF.

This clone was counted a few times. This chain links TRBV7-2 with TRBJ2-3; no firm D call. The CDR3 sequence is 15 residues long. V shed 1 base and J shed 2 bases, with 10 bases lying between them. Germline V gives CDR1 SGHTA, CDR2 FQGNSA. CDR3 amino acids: CASSLESAYTDTQYF. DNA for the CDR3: TGTGCCAGCAGCTTAGAGTCAGCATACACAGATACGCAGTATTTT.